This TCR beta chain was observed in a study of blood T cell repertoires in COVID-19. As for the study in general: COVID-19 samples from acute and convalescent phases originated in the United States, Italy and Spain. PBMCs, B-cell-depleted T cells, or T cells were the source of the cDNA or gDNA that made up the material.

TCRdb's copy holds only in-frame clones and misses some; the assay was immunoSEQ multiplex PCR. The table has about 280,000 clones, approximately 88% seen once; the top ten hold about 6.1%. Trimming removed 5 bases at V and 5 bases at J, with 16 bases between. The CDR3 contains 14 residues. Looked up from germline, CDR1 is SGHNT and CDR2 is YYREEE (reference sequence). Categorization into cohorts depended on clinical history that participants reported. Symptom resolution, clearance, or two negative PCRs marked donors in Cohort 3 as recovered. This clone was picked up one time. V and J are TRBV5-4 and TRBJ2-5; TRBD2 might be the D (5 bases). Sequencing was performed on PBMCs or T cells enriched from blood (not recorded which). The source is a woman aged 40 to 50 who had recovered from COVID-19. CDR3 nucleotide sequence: TGTGCCAGCAGTTCCGGAGGCGTCGGGGAGACCCAGTACTTC. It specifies CASSSGGVGETQYF.